This note documents a single T cell receptor beta chain sequence. Germline V gene sequence: CDR1 LGHNA, CDR2 YNFKEQ. Between the trimmed V and J ends, which lost 2 bases and 5 bases, there was a span of 7 bases. CDR3 size: 12 residues. TCRdb fed the 5' RACE reads into MiXCR, producing one record per CDR3 protein. The sample carries roughly 5,300 distinct CDR3 sequences, 36% recorded once. Sequencing used memory CD4+ T cells sorted from blood. Sample subset: memory CD4+ T cells, CD4+CD45RO+CD25-. This clonotype was sampled from a female donor with breast cancer. The genes are TRBV4-2 and TRBJ2-7; D is unclear. CDR3 sequence: CASSQIGNEQYF. The CDR3 DNA follows: TGTGCCAGCAGCCAAATAGGAAACGAGCAGTACTTC.